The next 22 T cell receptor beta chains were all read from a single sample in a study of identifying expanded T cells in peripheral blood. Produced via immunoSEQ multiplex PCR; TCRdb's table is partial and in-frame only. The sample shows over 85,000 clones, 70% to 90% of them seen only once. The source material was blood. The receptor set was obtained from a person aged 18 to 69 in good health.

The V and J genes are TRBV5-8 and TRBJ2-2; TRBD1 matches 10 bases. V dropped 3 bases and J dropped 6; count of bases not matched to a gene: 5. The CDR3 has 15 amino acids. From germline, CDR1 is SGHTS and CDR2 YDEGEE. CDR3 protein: CASSSWTGGAGELFF. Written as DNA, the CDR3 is TGTGCCAGCAGCTCCTGGACAGGGGGGGCCGGGGAGCTGTTTTTT.

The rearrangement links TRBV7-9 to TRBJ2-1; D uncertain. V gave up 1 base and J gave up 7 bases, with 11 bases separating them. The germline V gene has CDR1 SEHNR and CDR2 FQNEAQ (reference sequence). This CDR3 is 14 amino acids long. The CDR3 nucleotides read TGTGCCAGCAGCTTAGACCCCGGAGCGAATGAGCAGTTCTTC. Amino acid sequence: CASSLDPGANEQFF.

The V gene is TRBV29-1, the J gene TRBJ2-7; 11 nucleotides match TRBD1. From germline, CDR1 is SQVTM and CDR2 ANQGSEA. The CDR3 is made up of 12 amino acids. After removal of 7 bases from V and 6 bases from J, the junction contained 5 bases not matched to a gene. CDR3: CSAGQGAGEQYF. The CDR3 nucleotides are TGCAGCGCCGGACAGGGGGCGGGCGAGCAGTACTTC.

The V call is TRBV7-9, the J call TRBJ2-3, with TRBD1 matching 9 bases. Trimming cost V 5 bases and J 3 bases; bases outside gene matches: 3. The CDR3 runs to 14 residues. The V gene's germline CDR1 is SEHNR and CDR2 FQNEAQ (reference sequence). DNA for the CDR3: TGTGCCAGCAGCCCGGGACAGGGAACAGATACGCAGTATTTT. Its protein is CASSPGQGTDTQYF.

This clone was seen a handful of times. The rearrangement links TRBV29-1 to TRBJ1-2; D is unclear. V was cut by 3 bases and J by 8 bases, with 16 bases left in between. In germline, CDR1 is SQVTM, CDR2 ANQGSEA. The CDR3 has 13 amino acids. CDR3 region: CSVDGQTIGGYTF. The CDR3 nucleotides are TGCAGCGTTGACGGGCAAACGATAGGGGGCTACACCTTC.

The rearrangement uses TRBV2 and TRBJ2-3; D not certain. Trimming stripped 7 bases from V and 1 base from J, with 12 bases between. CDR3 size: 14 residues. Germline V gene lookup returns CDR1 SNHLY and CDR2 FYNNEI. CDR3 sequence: CASMILAGTDTQYF. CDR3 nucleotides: TGTGCCAGCATGATCCTGGCAGGCACAGATACGCAGTATTTT.

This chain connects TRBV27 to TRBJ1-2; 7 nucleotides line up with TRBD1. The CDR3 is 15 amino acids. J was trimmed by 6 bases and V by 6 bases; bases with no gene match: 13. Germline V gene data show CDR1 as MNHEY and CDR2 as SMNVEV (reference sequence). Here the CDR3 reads CASRPLGTATDGYTF. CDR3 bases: TGTGCCAGCAGACCATTGGGGACAGCGACAGATGGCTACACCTTC.

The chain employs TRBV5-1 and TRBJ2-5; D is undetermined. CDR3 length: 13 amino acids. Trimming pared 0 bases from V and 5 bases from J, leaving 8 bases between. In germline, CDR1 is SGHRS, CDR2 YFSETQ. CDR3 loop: CASSLDKAETQYF. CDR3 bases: TGCGCCAGCAGCTTGGACAAGGCCGAGACCCAGTACTTC.

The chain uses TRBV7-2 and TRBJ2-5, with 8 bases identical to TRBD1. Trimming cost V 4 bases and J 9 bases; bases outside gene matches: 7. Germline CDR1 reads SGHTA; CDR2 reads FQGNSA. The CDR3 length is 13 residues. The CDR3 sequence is CASSSKTTGAQYF. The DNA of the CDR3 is TGTGCCAGCAGCTCTAAGACGACAGGGGCCCAGTACTTC.

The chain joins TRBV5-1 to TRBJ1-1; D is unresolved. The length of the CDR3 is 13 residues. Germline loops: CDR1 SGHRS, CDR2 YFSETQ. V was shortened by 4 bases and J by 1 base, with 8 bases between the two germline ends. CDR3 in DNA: TGCGCCAGCAGCCCAGAGCCGAACACTGAAGCTTTCTTT. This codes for CASSPEPNTEAFF.

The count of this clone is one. The CDR3 spells CASSQVQVEKLFF. DNA of the CDR3: TGCGCCAGCAGCCAAGTGCAGGTCGAAAAACTGTTTTTT. The chain joins TRBV4-1 to TRBJ1-4; D not resolved. CDR1 is MGHRA, CDR2 YSYEKL, per germline. Trimming stripped 1 base from V and 8 bases from J, with 8 bases between. The length of the CDR3 is 13 residues.

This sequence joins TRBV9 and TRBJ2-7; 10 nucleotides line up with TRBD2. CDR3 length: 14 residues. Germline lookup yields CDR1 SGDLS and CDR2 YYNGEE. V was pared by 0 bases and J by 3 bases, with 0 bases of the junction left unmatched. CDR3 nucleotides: TGTGCCAGCAGCGTAGGGACTAGCGGCTACGAGCAGTACTTC. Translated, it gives CASSVGTSGYEQYF. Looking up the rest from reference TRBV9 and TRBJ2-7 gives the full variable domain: DSGVTQTPKHLITATGQRVTLRCSPRSGDLSVYWYQQSLDQGLQFLIQYYNGEERAKGNILERFSAQQFPDLHSELNLSSLELGDSALYFCASSVGTSGYEQYFGPGTRLTVT.

The CDR3 region has the DNA TGTGCCAGCAGCTTAGTCCAAGAGACCCAGTACTTC. It yields the protein CASSLVQETQYF. The chain carries TRBV7-2 and TRBJ2-5; D uncertain. The V and J ends lost 1 base and 1 base respectively, with 1 base between them. The CDR3 runs 12 residues. The germline V gene has CDR1 SGHTA and CDR2 FQGNSA.

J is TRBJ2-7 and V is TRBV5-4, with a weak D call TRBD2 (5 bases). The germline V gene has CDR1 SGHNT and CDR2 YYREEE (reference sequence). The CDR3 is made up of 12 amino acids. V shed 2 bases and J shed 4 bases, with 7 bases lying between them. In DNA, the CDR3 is TGTGCCAGCAGCTTTCGGGGATACGAGCAGTACTTC. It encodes CASSFRGYEQYF. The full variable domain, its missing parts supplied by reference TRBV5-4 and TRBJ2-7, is ETGVTQSPTHLIKTRGQQVTLRCSSQSGHNTVSWYQQALGQGPQFIFQYYREEENGRGNFPPRFSGLQFPNYSSELNVNALELDDSALYLCASSFRGYEQYFGPGTRLTVT.

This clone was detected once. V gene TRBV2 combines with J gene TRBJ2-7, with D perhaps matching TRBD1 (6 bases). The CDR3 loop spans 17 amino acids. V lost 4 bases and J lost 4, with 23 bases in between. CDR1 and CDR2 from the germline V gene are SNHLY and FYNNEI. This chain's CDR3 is CASSGYDGQQNLYEQYF. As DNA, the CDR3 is TGTGCCAGCAGTGGCTACGACGGACAGCAGAACCTTTACGAGCAGTACTTC.

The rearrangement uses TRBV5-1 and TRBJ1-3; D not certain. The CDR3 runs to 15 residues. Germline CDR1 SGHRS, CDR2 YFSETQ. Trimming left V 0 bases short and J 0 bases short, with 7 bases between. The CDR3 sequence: CASSLEGGSGNTIYF. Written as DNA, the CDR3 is TGCGCCAGCAGCTTGGAGGGAGGCTCTGGAAACACCATATATTTT.

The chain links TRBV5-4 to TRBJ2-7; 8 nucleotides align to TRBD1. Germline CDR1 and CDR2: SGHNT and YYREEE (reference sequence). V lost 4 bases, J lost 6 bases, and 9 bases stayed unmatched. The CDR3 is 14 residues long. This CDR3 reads CASSLGQGQGEQYF. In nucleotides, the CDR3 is TGTGCCAGCAGCCTCGGACAGGGTCAGGGCGAGCAGTACTTC.

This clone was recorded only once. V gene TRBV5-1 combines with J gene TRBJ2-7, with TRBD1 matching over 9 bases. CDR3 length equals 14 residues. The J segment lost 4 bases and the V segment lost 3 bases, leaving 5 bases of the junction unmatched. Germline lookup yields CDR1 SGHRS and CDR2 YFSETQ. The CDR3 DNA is TGCGCCAGCAGCTGGACGGGACAGGGTTACGAGCAGTACTTC. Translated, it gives CASSWTGQGYEQYF.

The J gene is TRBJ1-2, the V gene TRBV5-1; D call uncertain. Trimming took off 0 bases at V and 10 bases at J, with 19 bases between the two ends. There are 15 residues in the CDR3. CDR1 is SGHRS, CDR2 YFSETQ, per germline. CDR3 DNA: TGCGCCAGCAGCTTGGAGGCCAGGCCAGTAGCTTTCTACACCTTC. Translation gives CASSLEARPVAFYTF.

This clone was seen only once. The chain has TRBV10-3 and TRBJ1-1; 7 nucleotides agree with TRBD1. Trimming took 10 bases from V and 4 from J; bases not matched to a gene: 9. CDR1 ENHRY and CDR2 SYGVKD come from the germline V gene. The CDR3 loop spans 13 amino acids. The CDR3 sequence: CASNKQGSTEAFF. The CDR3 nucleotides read TGTGCCAGCAACAAACAGGGGAGCACTGAAGCTTTCTTT.

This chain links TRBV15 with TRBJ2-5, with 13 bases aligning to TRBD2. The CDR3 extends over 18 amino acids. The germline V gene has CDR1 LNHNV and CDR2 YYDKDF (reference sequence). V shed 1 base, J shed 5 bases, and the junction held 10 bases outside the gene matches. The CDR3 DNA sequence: TGTGCCACCAGCAGAGCAGGGACTAGCGGGAAAGGGAGGGAGACCCAGTACTTC. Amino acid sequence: CATSRAGTSGKGRETQYF.

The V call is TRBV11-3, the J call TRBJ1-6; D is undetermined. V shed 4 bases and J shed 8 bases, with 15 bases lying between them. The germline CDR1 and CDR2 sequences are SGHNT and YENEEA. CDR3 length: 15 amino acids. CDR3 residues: CASSSGARRDSPLHF. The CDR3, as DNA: TGTGCCAGCAGCTCCGGAGCCCGGCGGGATTCACCCCTCCACTTT.